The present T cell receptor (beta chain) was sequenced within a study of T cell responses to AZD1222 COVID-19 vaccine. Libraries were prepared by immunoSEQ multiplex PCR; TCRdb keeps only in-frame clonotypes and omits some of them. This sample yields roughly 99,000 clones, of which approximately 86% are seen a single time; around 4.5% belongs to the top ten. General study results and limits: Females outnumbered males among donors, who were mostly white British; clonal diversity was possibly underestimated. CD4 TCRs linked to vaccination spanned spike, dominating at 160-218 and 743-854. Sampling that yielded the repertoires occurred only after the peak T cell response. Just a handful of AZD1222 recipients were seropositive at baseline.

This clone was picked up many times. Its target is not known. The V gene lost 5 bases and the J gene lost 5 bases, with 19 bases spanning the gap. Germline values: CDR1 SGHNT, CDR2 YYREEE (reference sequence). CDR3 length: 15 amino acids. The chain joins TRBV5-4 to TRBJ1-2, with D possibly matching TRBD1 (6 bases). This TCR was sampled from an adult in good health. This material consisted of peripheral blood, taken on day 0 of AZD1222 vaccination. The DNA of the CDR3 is TGTGCCAGCAGGCCCGGGGGGCGAGTCGGATATGGCTACACCTTC. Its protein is CASRPGGRVGYGYTF.